This is a list of T cell receptor beta chains from one sample in a study of beta chain features in type 1 diabetes. Sequencing was performed with immunoSEQ multiplex PCR; in TCRdb, only in-frame clones are kept and a portion is missing. The sample has roughly 300,000 clones, approximately 8.2% seen once. The specimen was central memory CD4+ T cells from blood. These receptors all come from a woman younger than 35 in good health. Both conserved end residues are part of each CDR3. A D gene is named only where the DNA matches it firmly. Expanded clones get a size class; other rows say once, few or many, or leave the size out.

>TRBV28|few|TRBJ2-5|NA
CASSYRDGFGTQYF
TGTGCCAGCAGCTACCGGGACGGGTTTGGGACCCAGTACTTC
>TRBV7-9|many|TRBJ2-5|TRBD2
CASSPGSGTRQETQYF
TGTGCCAGCAGCCCAGGTAGCGGGACACGCCAAGAGACCCAGTACTTC
>TRBV7-2|few|TRBJ2-5|TRBD2
CASSSGTSGVGETQYF
TGTGCCAGCAGCTCCGGGACTAGCGGGGTGGGAGAGACCCAGTACTTC
>TRBV5-6|few|TRBJ1-4|NA
CASSLGGRLNEKLFF
TGTGCCAGCAGCTTGGGTGGACGGTTGAATGAAAAACTGTTTTTT
>TRBV5-4|few|TRBJ2-5|TRBD1
CASSQDLDRAAETQYF
TGTGCCAGCAGCCAGGACCTGGACAGGGCGGCAGAGACCCAGTACTTC
>TRBV2|few|TRBJ2-6|NA
CASSVRSAGANVLTF
TGTGCCAGCAGTGTACGGAGTGCTGGGGCCAACGTCCTGACTTTC
>TRBV7-9|NA|TRBJ2-7|NA
CASSLHEYEQYF
TGTGCCAGCAGCTTGCATGAATACGAGCAGTACTTC
>TRBV7-2|few|TRBJ2-2|NA
CASSLWGQDTGELFF
TGTGCCAGCAGCTTATGGGGGCAGGACACCGGGGAGCTGTTTTTT
>TRBV7-2|NA|TRBJ1-2|TRBD1
CASSLAWVGRGRTYGYTF
TGTGCCAGCAGCTTAGCGTGGGTGGGCAGGGGGCGGACCTATGGCTACACCTTC
>TRBV5-1|NA|TRBJ1-2|NA
CASSFQSNYGYTF
TGCGCCAGCAGCTTTCAGTCGAACTATGGCTACACCTTC
>TRBV6-5|NA|TRBJ2-5|TRBD1
CASTSDRGETQYF
TGTGCCAGCACCTCGGACAGGGGAGAGACCCAGTACTTC
>TRBV7-9|once|TRBJ2-2|NA
CASSLEGTRNTGELFF
TGTGCCAGCAGCTTAGAAGGGACACGAAACACCGGGGAGCTGTTTTTT
>TRBV29-1|NA|TRBJ2-7|NA
CSVGVTDLGEQYF
TGCAGCGTTGGAGTGACTGACTTGGGGGAGCAGTACTTC
>TRBV10-3|many|TRBJ2-5|TRBD2
CAISESSGRGGVFGETQYF
TGTGCCATCAGTGAGTCCAGCGGGAGAGGGGGTGTGTTTGGCGAGACCCAGTACTTC
>TRBV5-4|few|TRBJ2-7|TRBD1
CASSTGQTKSYEQYF
TGTGCCAGCAGCACGGGACAGACGAAATCCTACGAGCAGTACTTC
>TRBV6-5|NA|TRBJ2-7|TRBD1
CASSYYRGTYEQYF
TGTGCCAGCAGTTACTACAGGGGTACCTACGAGCAGTACTTC
>TRBV7-9|few|TRBJ2-1|NA
CASSLRAASYNEQFF
TGTGCCAGCAGCTTAAGAGCGGCATCCTACAATGAGCAGTTCTTC
>TRBV28|few|TRBJ2-1|NA
CASSLGGGRGNEQFF
TGTGCCAGCAGTTTAGGCGGGGGCAGAGGGAATGAGCAGTTCTTC
>TRBV10-3|NA|TRBJ1-5|TRBD1
CAISGTGDQPQHF
TGTGCCATCAGTGGGACAGGGGATCAGCCCCAGCATTTT
>TRBV18|few|TRBJ1-4|TRBD1
CASSPPGQSNEKLFF
TGTGCCAGCTCACCACCGGGACAGTCTAATGAAAAACTGTTTTTT
>TRBV25-1|NA|TRBJ2-2|TRBD1
CASSEAKGAVGELFF
TGTGCCAGCAGTGAAGCAAAGGGGGCAGTCGGGGAGCTGTTTTTT
>TRBV9|NA|TRBJ2-6|NA
CASSGVGSGANVLTF
TGTGCCAGCAGCGGTGTGGGGAGTGGGGCCAACGTCCTGACTTTC
>TRBV5-5|few|TRBJ1-1|NA
CASSLKELGSEAFF
TGTGCCAGCAGCTTAAAAGAACTGGGCTCTGAAGCTTTCTTT
>TRBV27|few|TRBJ2-7|NA
CASSPGHGTDVYEQYF
TGTGCCAGCAGTCCAGGACACGGTACAGACGTCTACGAGCAGTACTTC
>TRBV28|few|TRBJ1-4|TRBD1
CATRRDRIEKLFF
TGTGCCACCCGCCGGGACAGGATTGAAAAACTGTTTTTT
>TRBV6-6|few|TRBJ1-5|NA
CASSWTGSNQPQHF
TGTGCCAGCAGTTGGACCGGGTCCAATCAGCCCCAGCATTTT
>TRBV7-2|few|TRBJ2-2|NA
CASRGDGANTGELFF
TGTGCCAGCCGTGGAGACGGCGCGAACACCGGGGAGCTGTTTTTT
>TRBV14|many|TRBJ1-3|NA
CASSPRRSGNTIYF
TGTGCCAGCAGCCCACGCCGCTCTGGAAACACCATATATTTT
>TRBV29-1|few|TRBJ2-7|TRBD2
CSAAGPGRYEQYF
TGCAGCGCTGCCGGGCCCGGGAGGTACGAGCAGTACTTC
>TRBV29-1|NA|TRBJ2-7|NA
CSVEGQGDYEQYF
TGCAGCGTTGAAGGTCAGGGAGATTACGAGCAGTACTTC
>TRBV28|NA|TRBJ2-2|NA
CASSLSVRNTGELFF
TGTGCCAGCAGTTTATCGGTTCGGAACACCGGGGAGCTGTTTTTT
>TRBV27|NA|TRBJ1-2|NA
CASSLAGRYGYTF
TGTGCCAGCAGTTTGGCAGGCCGGTATGGCTACACCTTC
>TRBV27|few|TRBJ2-2|NA
CASSFISGNTGELFF
TGTGCCAGCAGTTTTATTAGCGGGAACACCGGGGAGCTGTTTTTT
>TRBV29-1|NA|TRBJ2-1|TRBD2
CSVGKGTSNEQFF
TGCAGCGTTGGGAAAGGGACTAGCAATGAGCAGTTCTTC
>TRBV6-5|NA|TRBJ2-2|TRBD1
CASRIRTGVGELFF
TGTGCCAGCAGAATCAGGACAGGGGTCGGGGAGCTGTTTTTT
>TRBV4-1|NA|TRBJ2-2|NA
CASSQEPRGSANTGELFF
TGCGCCAGCAGCCAAGAGCCCCGGGGATCCGCGAACACCGGGGAGCTGTTTTTT
>TRBV9|NA|TRBJ2-2|NA
CASSVWQGELFF
TGTGCCAGCAGCGTATGGCAAGGGGAGCTGTTTTTT
>TRBV5-1|few|TRBJ2-1|TRBD2
CASSAGGPNDEQFF
TGCGCCAGCAGTGCGGGAGGGCCAAACGATGAGCAGTTCTTC
>TRBV15|few|TRBJ2-2|TRBD1
CATARGQGNTGELFF
TGTGCCACAGCAAGGGGACAGGGGAACACCGGGGAGCTGTTTTTT
>TRBV14|NA|TRBJ1-2|TRBD1
CASSQLGGFYGYTF
TGTGCCAGCAGCCAGCTAGGGGGCTTCTATGGCTACACCTTC
>TRBV11-2|NA|TRBJ1-1|TRBD1
CASSAQGGRGEAFF
TGTGCCAGCAGCGCTCAAGGGGGCCGCGGTGAAGCTTTCTTT
>TRBV6-6|many|TRBJ2-1|NA
CASRERSYNEQFF
TGTGCCAGCAGGGAACGCTCCTACAATGAGCAGTTCTTC
>TRBV28|few|TRBJ2-7|NA
CASVRYYEQYF
TGTGCCAGCGTTAGGTACTACGAGCAGTACTTC
>TRBV5-6|few|TRBJ1-1|NA
CASSLGLHMNTEAFF
TGTGCCAGCAGCTTGGGACTTCATATGAACACTGAAGCTTTCTTT
>TRBV11-2|many|TRBJ1-3|NA
CASSLGLVYSGNTIYF
TGTGCCAGCAGCTTAGGATTGGTTTACTCTGGAAACACCATATATTTT
>TRBV28|NA|TRBJ1-1|NA
CASWRRSTEAFF
TGTGCCAGCTGGCGAAGGAGCACTGAAGCTTTCTTT
>TRBV11-2|few|TRBJ2-5|NA
CATKISVPAETQYF
TGTGCCACCAAAATTAGCGTACCTGCGGAGACCCAGTACTTC
>TRBV29-1|NA|TRBJ2-3|NA
CSVVATDTQYF
TGCAGCGTTGTGGCCACAGATACGCAGTATTTT